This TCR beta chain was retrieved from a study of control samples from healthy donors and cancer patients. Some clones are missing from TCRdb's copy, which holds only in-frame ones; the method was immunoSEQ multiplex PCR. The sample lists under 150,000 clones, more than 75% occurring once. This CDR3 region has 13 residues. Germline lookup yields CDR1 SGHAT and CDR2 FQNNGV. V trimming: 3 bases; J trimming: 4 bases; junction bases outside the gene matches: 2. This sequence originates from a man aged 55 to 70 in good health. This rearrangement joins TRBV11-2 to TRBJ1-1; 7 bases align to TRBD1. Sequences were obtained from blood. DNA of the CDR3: TGTGCCAGCAGCTTGGACAGGATCACTGAAGCTTTCTTT. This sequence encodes CASSLDRITEAFF.